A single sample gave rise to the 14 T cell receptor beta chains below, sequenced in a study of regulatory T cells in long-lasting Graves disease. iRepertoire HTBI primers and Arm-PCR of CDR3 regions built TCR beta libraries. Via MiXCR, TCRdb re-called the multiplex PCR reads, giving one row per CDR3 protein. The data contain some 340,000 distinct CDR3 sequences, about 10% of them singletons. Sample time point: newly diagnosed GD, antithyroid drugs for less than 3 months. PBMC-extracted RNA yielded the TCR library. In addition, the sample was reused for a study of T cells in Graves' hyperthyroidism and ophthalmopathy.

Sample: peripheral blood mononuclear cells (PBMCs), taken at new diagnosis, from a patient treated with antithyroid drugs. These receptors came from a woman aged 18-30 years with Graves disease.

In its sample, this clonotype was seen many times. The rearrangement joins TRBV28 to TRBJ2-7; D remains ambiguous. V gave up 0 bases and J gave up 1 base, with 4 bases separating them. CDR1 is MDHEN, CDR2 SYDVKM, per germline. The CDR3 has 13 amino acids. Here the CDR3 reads CASSLWESYEQYF. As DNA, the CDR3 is TGTGCCAGCAGTTTATGGGAATCCTACGAGCAGTACTTC.

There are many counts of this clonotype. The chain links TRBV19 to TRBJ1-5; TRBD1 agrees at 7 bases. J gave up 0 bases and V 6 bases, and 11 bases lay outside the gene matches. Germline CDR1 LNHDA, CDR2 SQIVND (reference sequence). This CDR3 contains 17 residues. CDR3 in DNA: TGTGCCAGTAGCTCCCTCGACAGGGAATATAGCAATCAGCCCCAGCATTTT. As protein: CASSSLDREYSNQPQHF.

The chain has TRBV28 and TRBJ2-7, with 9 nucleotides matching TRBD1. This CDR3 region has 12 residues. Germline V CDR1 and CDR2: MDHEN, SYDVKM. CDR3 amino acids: CATGTGPYEQYV. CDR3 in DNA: TGTGCTACCGGGACAGGGCCCTACGAGCAGTACGTC.

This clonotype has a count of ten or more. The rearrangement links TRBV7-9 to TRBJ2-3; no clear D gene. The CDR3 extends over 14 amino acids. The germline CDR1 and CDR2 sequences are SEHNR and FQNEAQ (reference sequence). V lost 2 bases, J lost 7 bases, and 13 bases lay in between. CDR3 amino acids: CASSLTHSSNTQYF. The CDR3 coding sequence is TGTGCCAGCAGCTTAACCCACTCCTCAAATACGCAGTATTTT.

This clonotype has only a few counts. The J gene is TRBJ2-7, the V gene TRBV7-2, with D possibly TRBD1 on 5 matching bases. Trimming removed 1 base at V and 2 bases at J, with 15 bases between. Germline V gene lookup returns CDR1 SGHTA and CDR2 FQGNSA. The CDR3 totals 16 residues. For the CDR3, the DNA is TGTGCCAGCAGCTTAGATCAGGGCTCTCCTACCTACGAGCAGTACTTC. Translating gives CASSLDQGSPTYEQYF.

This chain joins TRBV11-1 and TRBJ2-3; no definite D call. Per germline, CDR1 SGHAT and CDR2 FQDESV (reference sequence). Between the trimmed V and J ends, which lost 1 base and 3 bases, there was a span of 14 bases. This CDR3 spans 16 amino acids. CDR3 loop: CASSLESFKGTDTQYF. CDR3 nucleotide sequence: TGTGCCAGCAGCTTAGAGTCGTTTAAAGGGACAGATACGCAGTATTTT.

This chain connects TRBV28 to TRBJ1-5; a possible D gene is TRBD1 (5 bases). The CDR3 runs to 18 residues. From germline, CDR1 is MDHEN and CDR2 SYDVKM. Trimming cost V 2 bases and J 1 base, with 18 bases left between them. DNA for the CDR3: TGTGCCAGCAGTTTAATCAGGGTAATCCCCGGAAGCAATCAGCCCCAGCATTTT. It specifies CASSLIRVIPGSNQPQHF.

CDR3 loop: CASERVAGPYNEQFF. DNA for the CDR3: TGTGCCAGCGAGAGGGTTGCAGGCCCCTACAATGAGCAGTTCTTC. The chain uses TRBV13 and TRBJ2-1; maybe TRBD2 (5 bases). The CDR3 has 15 residues. In germline, CDR1 is PRHDT, CDR2 FYEKMQ (reference sequence). Trimming shortened V by 8 bases and J by 2 bases, and 16 bases separated the two germline ends.

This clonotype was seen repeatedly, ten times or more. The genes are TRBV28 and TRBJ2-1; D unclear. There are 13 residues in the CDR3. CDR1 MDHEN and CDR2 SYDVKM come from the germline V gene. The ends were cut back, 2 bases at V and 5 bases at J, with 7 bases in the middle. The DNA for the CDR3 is TGTGCCAGCAGTTTACTACTTAACAATGAGCAGTTCTTC. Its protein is CASSLLLNNEQFF.

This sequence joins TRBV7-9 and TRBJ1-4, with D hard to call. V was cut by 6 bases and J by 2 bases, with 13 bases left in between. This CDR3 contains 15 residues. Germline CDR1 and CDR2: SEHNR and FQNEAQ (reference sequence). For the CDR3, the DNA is TGTGCCAGCAGGAGCTCTCGGTCTACTAATGAAAAACTGTTTTTT. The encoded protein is CASRSSRSTNEKLFF.

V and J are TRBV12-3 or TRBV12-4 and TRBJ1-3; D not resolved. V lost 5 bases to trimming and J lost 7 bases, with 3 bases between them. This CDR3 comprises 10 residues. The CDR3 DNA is TGTGCCAGCAGTGTCAACACCATATATTTT. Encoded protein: CASSVNTIYF.

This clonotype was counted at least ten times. The CDR3 sequence: CASSPRTGRPEQYF. CDR3 bases: TGTGCCAGCAGCCCCCGGACAGGGAGGCCCGAGCAGTACTTC. The chain has TRBV7-2 and TRBJ2-7, with 8 bases matching TRBD1. Germline loops: CDR1 SGHTA, CDR2 FQGNSA. J lost 6 bases, V lost 5 bases, and 9 bases had no gene match. The CDR3 has 14 residues.

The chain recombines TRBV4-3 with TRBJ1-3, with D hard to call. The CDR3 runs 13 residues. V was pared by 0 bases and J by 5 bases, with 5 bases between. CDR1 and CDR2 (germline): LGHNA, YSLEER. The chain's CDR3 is CASSQELRNTIYF. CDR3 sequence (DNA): TGCGCCAGCAGCCAAGAGTTACGAAACACCATATATTTT.

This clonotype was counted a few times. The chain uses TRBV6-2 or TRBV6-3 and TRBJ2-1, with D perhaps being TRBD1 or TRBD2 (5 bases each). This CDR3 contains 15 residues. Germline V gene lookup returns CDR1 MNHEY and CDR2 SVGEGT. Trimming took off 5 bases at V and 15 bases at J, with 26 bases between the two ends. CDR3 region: CASSVPFRDPRDRFF. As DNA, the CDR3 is TGTGCCAGCAGTGTCCCGTTTCGGGATCCTCGGGACCGGTTCTTC.